The present T cell receptor (beta chain) was sequenced within a study of human T cells and chemical hapten exposure. Points from the study as a whole: Against controls, expanded TCRs gave rise to significantly more large CDR3 similarity clusters.

Time point reported: patch test 2, 6 weeks after DPC sensitization. Treatment meaning: therapeutic diphenylcyclopropenone sensitization with weekly scalp DPC. The CDR3 extends over 15 amino acids. Germline CDR1 SGHDT, CDR2 YYEEEE. V trimming: 3 bases; J trimming: 1 base; junction bases outside the gene matches: 5. This clonotype has just a few counts. Its target is unknown. Unique molecular identifiers were linked by the library to individual cDNA molecules. Authors' data handling: Sample TCR counts, which ranged from about 20,000 to 750,000, had a median of 95,638. TCRdb analysed the RACE reads with MiXCR anew, one entry per CDR3 protein. The V and J calls and clone size are TCRdb's, not the authors'. Among approximately 350,000 distinct CDR3 sequences, about 6.3% were seen once, and the ten largest hold over 5.5%.

The chain carries TRBV5-6 and TRBJ2-5; 8 bases align to TRBD1. Specimen: whole blood, collected in connection with sensitization to the hapten diphenylcyclopropenone (DPC). The TCR comes from a woman in her late teens or twenties with alopecia areata. Some clones in this sample may be carry-over from other donors' samples. This chain's CDR3 is CASSSAGGLQETQYF. The CDR3, as DNA: TGTGCCAGCAGCTCGGCAGGGGGCCTCCAAGAGACCCAGTACTTC.